The 11 T cell receptor beta chains given below trace back to one sample, sequenced in a study of control samples from healthy donors and cancer patients. Clones were read by immunoSEQ multiplex PCR, and TCRdb kept only the in-frame ones, dropping some. The sample includes about 59,000 clones, more than 85% of them seen just once. Specimen: PBMCs. The receptors derive from a man aged 35-49 years with colorectal cancer.

Written as DNA, the CDR3 is TGTGCCAGCTCCGAGGCCCTTACAGATACGCAGTATTTT. Protein: CASSEALTDTQYF. The chain couples TRBV18 to TRBJ2-3; D unresolved. Trimming shortened V by 6 bases and J by 3 bases, and 10 bases separated the two germline ends. CDR1 is KGHSH, CDR2 LQKENI, per germline. The CDR3 totals 13 residues.

The chain links TRBV18 to TRBJ1-3; 9 nucleotides line up with TRBD1. In germline, CDR1 is KGHSH, CDR2 LQKENI. The CDR3 has 21 residues. V trimming: 2 bases; J trimming: 0 bases; junction bases outside the gene matches: 17. CDR3 DNA: TGTGCCAGCTCACCAATCTCAGGACAGGGGTCTTCAGCAGGCTCTGGAAACACCATATATTTT. Amino acid sequence: CASSPISGQGSSAGSGNTIYF.

The J gene is TRBJ2-7, the V gene TRBV6-4; D is possibly TRBD2 (5 bases). Germline V gives CDR1 MRHNA, CDR2 SNTAGT. V lost 0 bases to trimming and J lost 0 bases, with 15 bases between them. This CDR3 has 17 residues. CDR3 DNA sequence: TGTGCCAGCAGTGACTCTTACGGGAAAAGCTTCTCCTACGAGCAGTACTTC. Encoded protein: CASSDSYGKSFSYEQYF.

The chain links TRBV19 to TRBJ2-1; possibly TRBD1 or TRBD2 for D (5 bases each). Trimming stripped 9 bases from V and 3 bases from J, with 12 bases between. This CDR3 has 13 amino acids. Per germline, CDR1 LNHDA and CDR2 SQIVND (reference sequence). The DNA of the CDR3 is TGTGCCAGCGCTGGGGGTTACTACAATGAGCAGTTCTTC. Translated, it gives CASAGGYYNEQFF.

V usage is TRBV5-1 and J usage is TRBJ1-2, with a possible D match to TRBD1 (6 bases). Trimming left V 2 bases short and J 4 bases short, with 12 bases between. Germline V gives CDR1 SGHRS, CDR2 YFSETQ. The CDR3 runs to 14 residues. The CDR3 loop reads CASSLGQGSYGYTF. The CDR3, as DNA: TGCGCCAGCAGCTTAGGCCAGGGGAGCTATGGCTACACCTTC. Full variable domain (outside the CDR3, taken from reference TRBV5-1 and TRBJ1-2): KAGVTQTPRYLIKTRGQQVTLSCSPISGHRSVSWYQQTPGQGLQFLFEYFSETQRNKGNFPGRFSGRQFSNSRSEMNVSTLELGDSALYLCASSLGQGSYGYTFGSGTRLTVV.

The rearrangement joins TRBV11-2 to TRBJ1-2, with unresolved D. From germline, CDR1 is SGHAT and CDR2 FQNNGV. The germline V and J ends were trimmed by 4 bases and 2 bases, with 11 bases remaining between them. CDR3 length: 14 residues. CDR3 bases: TGTGCCAGCAGCTCCTCTCTCGGAAACTATGGCTACACCTTC. Its protein is CASSSSLGNYGYTF.

This rearrangement joins TRBV15 to TRBJ2-7, with a weak D call TRBD2 (5 bases). The CDR3 is 14 residues long. Germline values: CDR1 LNHNV, CDR2 YYDKDF (reference sequence). Trimming left V 4 bases short and J 5 bases short, with 15 bases between. This chain's CDR3 is CATSNRREWDEQYF. The CDR3 coding sequence is TGTGCCACCAGCAACCGCCGGGAATGGGACGAGCAGTACTTC.

V usage is TRBV2 and J usage is TRBJ1-1, with no clear D. The CDR3 spans 14 residues. The germline gives CDR1 SNHLY, CDR2 FYNNEI. V shed 3 bases and J shed 4 bases, with 12 bases lying between them. CDR3 sequence: CASSENGVATEAFF. The CDR3 DNA sequence: TGTGCCAGCAGTGAGAACGGGGTAGCCACTGAAGCTTTCTTT.

J is TRBJ2-7 and V is TRBV7-9; D unclear. The CDR3 sequence is 14 residues long. In germline, CDR1 is SEHNR, CDR2 FQNEAQ (reference sequence). The V end lost 7 bases, the J end lost 2 bases, and 15 bases lay between the germline ends. The CDR3, as DNA: TGTGCCAGCATGAACCCGTTATTGCCCTACGAGCAGTACTTC. Its translation is CASMNPLLPYEQYF.

The chain has TRBV18 and TRBJ1-2; D uncertain. Germline V gene lookup returns CDR1 KGHSH and CDR2 LQKENI. V lost 6 bases to trimming and J lost 5 bases, with 19 bases between them. This CDR3 spans 15 amino acids. This CDR3 reads CASSQRAREGYGYTF. Written as DNA, the CDR3 is TGTGCCAGCTCTCAGCGCGCGAGGGAAGGTTATGGCTACACCTTC.

The gene calls are TRBV5-1 and TRBJ2-3; D possibly corresponds to TRBD2 (5 bases). In germline, CDR1 is SGHRS, CDR2 YFSETQ. This CDR3 region has 13 residues. Deletions cut 3 bases from V and 4 bases from J, with 9 bases between. CDR3 protein: CASSYSGPDTQYF. The CDR3 bases are TGCGCCAGCAGCTACAGCGGTCCAGATACGCAGTATTTT.